The 15 T cell receptor beta chains listed next were all sequenced from one sample in a study of chemoradiotherapy in HPV16-positive cancers. Here immunoSEQ multiplex PCR was the method, and the copy in TCRdb shows in-frame clones only, minus some. The sample records roughly 1,100 clones, around 81% being singletons. Specimen: tumor tissue, collected from a patient who underwent chemoradiotherapy. The receptors here all came from a human donor with HPV-associated anogenital cancer.

The gene calls are TRBV4-3 and TRBJ1-2; D ambiguous. CDR1 is LGHNA, CDR2 YSLEER, per germline. The length of the CDR3 is 14 residues. Trimming took off 3 bases at V and 7 bases at J, with 15 bases between the two ends. CDR3 nucleotide sequence: TGCGCCAGCAGCCATGAGTCAGCGGCAGGTGGCTACACCTTC. This encodes CASSHESAAGGYTF.

The V call is TRBV18, the J call TRBJ1-1; D remains unclear. V was shortened by 4 bases and J by 10 bases, with 13 bases between the two germline ends. The CDR3 is made up of 12 amino acids. The germline V gene has CDR1 KGHSH and CDR2 LQKENI. CDR3 nucleotides: TGTGCCAGCTCACGGGGTACTGAAACAGCTTTCTTT. Translating it yields CASSRGTETAFF.

A few counts support this clone. The gene calls are TRBV19 and TRBJ2-1, with 9 bases aligning to TRBD1. The ends lost 2 bases at V and 16 bases at J; junction bases unmatched: 6. The CDR3 is 12 residues long. Germline V gene lookup returns CDR1 LNHDA and CDR2 SQIVND (reference sequence). CDR3 residues: CASSILGQGPFF. In DNA form, the CDR3 reads TGTGCCAGTAGTATATTAGGACAGGGGCCCTTCTTC.

The chain employs TRBV7-3 and TRBJ2-3; 7 bases agree with TRBD1. CDR3 length: 14 amino acids. J was trimmed by 8 bases and V by 5 bases; bases with no gene match: 10. CDR1 is SGHTA, CDR2 FQGTGA, per germline. The CDR3 nucleotides read TGTGCCAGCAGCCTGGGACAGAACTTAGGTACGCAGTATTTT. It yields the protein CASSLGQNLGTQYF.

The CDR3 region has the DNA TGTGCCAGCTCACCAGGGAGGGACCGCGAGCAGTACGTC. Translation gives CASSPGRDREQYV. The genes are TRBV18 and TRBJ2-7; TRBD2 matches 7 bases. There are 13 residues in the CDR3. Trimming removed 2 bases from V and 6 bases from J; junction bases left unmatched: 4. CDR1 is KGHSH, CDR2 LQKENI, per germline.

The gene calls are TRBV6-4 and TRBJ1-6; D is ambiguous. This CDR3 spans 14 amino acids. CDR1 and CDR2 from the germline V gene are MRHNA and SNTAGT. Trimming took 2 bases from V and 13 from J, leaving 15 bases between them. CDR3 loop: CASSDGQERGPLHF. The DNA of the CDR3 is TGTGCCAGCAGTGACGGCCAGGAGCGTGGGCCCCTCCACTTT.

The chain combines TRBV19 with TRBJ1-1; tentatively, D is TRBD1 (5 bases). The CDR3 consists of 16 residues. V lost 5 bases and J lost 0, with 16 bases in between. The germline CDR1 and CDR2 sequences are LNHDA and SQIVND (reference sequence). CDR3: CASSPWEGTVNTEAFF. The CDR3 bases are TGTGCCAGTAGTCCCTGGGAAGGGACGGTGAACACTGAAGCTTTCTTT.

This clone was found a few times. The gene calls are TRBV2 and TRBJ1-1; D ambiguous. Germline lookup yields CDR1 SNHLY and CDR2 FYNNEI. V lost 1 base, J lost 5 bases, and 11 bases lay in between. The length of the CDR3 is 14 residues. The CDR3 region is CASSEEKVGTEAFF. CDR3 DNA: TGTGCCAGCAGTGAAGAAAAAGTGGGGACTGAAGCTTTCTTT.

The chain links TRBV18 to TRBJ1-1; 7 bases are a match to TRBD1. Unmatched junction bases numbered 9, after V lost 2 bases and J lost 0 bases. Germline lookup yields CDR1 KGHSH and CDR2 LQKENI. The CDR3 is 17 amino acids. The DNA for the CDR3 is TGTGCCAGCTCACCATTTCCGGGACAGAGAATGAACACTGAAGCTTTCTTT. It translates to CASSPFPGQRMNTEAFF.

The rearrangement joins TRBV10-1 to TRBJ1-1, with unresolved D. Trimming removed 6 bases from V and 4 bases from J, with 12 bases in between. The germline V gene encodes CDR1 WNHNN and CDR2 SYGVQD (reference sequence). The CDR3 runs to 13 residues. The CDR3 region has the DNA TGCGCCAGCAGCGCGGGAGGAGGCACTGAAGCTTTCTTT. Protein sequence: CASSAGGGTEAFF.

As regards this clone: An end of the junction does not agree with germline; a read error may underlie this. The chain's CDR3 is CAWSVTAELFF. CDR3 DNA sequence: TGTGCCTGGAGTGTAACCGCGGAGCTGTTTTTT. The chain recombines TRBV30 with TRBJ2-2; D gene unclear. Germline lookup yields CDR1 GTSNPN and CDR2 SVGIG (reference sequence). CDR3 length: 11 amino acids.

The rearrangement links TRBV20-1 to TRBJ2-3; D gene unclear. V was shortened by 4 bases and J by 2 bases, with 1 base between the two germline ends. Looked up from germline, CDR1 is DFQATT and CDR2 is SNEGSKA (reference sequence). The CDR3 is made up of 10 amino acids. CDR3 amino acids: CSAITDTQYF. The CDR3 DNA sequence: TGCAGTGCTATCACAGATACGCAGTATTTT.

The chain recombines TRBV7-8 with TRBJ2-2, with D possibly being TRBD1 or TRBD2 (5 bases each). V lost 2 bases, J lost 5 bases, and 15 bases lay in between. The germline V gene has CDR1 SGHVS and CDR2 FQNEAQ. CDR3 size: 16 residues. The CDR3 DNA follows: TGTGCCAGCAGCTTACACAAGAATTGGGGGACCGGGGAGCTGTTTTTT. It yields the protein CASSLHKNWGTGELFF. The entire variable domain, with the rest obtained from reference TRBV7-8 and TRBJ2-2, is as follows: GAGVSQSPRYKVAKRGQDVALRCDPISGHVSLFWYQQALGQGPEFLTYFQNEAQLDKSGLPSDRFFAERPEGSVSTLKIQRTQQEDSAVYLCASSLHKNWGTGELFFGEGSRLTVL.

V gene TRBV4-1 combines with J gene TRBJ2-4, with D perhaps matching TRBD1 (5 bases). Trimming shortened V by 0 bases and J by 0 bases, and 12 bases separated the two germline ends. CDR1 is MGHRA and CDR2 is YSYEKL in the germline V gene. The CDR3 has 17 amino acids. Here the CDR3 reads CASSQDRRGSAKNIQYF. The CDR3 DNA is TGCGCCAGCAGCCAAGATAGAAGGGGCTCAGCCAAAAACATTCAGTACTTC.

V and J are TRBV5-1 and TRBJ1-3; D possibly corresponds to TRBD1 (6 bases). The length of the CDR3 is 15 residues. V gave up 7 bases and J gave up 4 bases, with 18 bases separating them. Germline V CDR1 and CDR2: SGHRS, YFSETQ. This chain's CDR3 is CASGEGGNLGNTIYF. In nucleotides, the CDR3 is TGCGCCAGCGGGGAAGGGGGAAACCTAGGAAACACCATATATTTT. Looking up the rest from reference TRBV5-1 and TRBJ1-3 gives the full variable domain: KAGVTQTPRYLIKTRGQQVTLSCSPISGHRSVSWYQQTPGQGLQFLFEYFSETQRNKGNFPGRFSGRQFSNSRSEMNVSTLELGDSALYLCASGEGGNLGNTIYFGEGSWLTVV.